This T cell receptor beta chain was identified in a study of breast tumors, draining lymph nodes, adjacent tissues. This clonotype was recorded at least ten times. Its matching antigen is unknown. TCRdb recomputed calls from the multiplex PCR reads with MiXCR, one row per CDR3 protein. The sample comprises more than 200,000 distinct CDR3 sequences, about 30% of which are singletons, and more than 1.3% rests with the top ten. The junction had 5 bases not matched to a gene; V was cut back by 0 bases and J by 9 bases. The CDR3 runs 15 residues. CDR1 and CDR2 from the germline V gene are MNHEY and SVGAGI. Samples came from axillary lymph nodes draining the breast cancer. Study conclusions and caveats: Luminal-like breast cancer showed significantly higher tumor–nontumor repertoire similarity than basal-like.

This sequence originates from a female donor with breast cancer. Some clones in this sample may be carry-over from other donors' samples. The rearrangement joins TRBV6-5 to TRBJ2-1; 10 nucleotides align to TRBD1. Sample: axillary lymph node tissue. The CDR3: CASSYSGQGRVEQFF. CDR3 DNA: TGTGCCAGCAGTTACTCGGGACAGGGGAGGGTTGAGCAGTTCTTC.